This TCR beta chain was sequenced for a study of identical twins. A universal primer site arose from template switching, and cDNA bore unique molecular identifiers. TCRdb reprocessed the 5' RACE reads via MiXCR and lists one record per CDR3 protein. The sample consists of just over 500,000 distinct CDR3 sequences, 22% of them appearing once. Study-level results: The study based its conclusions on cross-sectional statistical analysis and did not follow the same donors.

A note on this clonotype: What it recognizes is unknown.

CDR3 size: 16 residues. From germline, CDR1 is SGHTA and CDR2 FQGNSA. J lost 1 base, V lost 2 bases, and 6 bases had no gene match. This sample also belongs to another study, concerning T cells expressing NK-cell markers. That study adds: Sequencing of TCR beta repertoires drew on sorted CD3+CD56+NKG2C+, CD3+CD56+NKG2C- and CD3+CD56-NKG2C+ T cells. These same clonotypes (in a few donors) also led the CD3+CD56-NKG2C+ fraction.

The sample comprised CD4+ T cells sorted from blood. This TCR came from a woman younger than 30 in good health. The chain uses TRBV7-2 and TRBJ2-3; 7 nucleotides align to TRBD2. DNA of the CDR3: TGTGCCAGCAGCTTATGGTCTAGCGGAGGCACAGATACGCAGTATTTT. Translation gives CASSLWSSGGTDTQYF. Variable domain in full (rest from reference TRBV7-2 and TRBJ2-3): GAGVSQSPSNKVTEKGKDVELRCDPISGHTALYWYRQSLGQGLEFLIYFQGNSAPDKSGLPSDRFSAERTGGSVSTLTIQRTQQEDSAVYLCASSLWSSGGTDTQYFGPGTRLTVL.